Sequencing of this T cell receptor (beta chain) was carried out in a study of graft-versus-host responses after intestinal transplantation. In the study overall: Transplants given to recipients were multivisceral, liver-intestinal, or isolated intestinal.

The germline V gene has CDR1 SGHTA and CDR2 FQGTGA. The CDR3 totals 13 residues. V lost 5 bases to trimming and J lost 7 bases; unmatched junction nucleotides: 2. Details on this clone: The antigen is undetermined.

The repertoire was sequenced with immunoSEQ multiplex PCR; TCRdb's copy has only in-frame clones and lacks some. This sample has some 70,000 clones, with roughly 89% found just once. General observations from the study: Recipient bone marrow held GvH clones, some seen earlier in ileum or blood.

Sequenced here: bone marrow, sampled less than 750 days after intestinal transplantation. The TCR was taken from a human patient who received an intestinal transplant, so some T cells may come from the graft donor. J is TRBJ2-2 and V is TRBV7-3; the match to TRBD1 covers 9 bases. The CDR3 sequence is CASSPDRGGELFF. CDR3 in DNA: TGTGCCAGCAGCCCGGACAGGGGCGGGGAGCTGTTTTTT.